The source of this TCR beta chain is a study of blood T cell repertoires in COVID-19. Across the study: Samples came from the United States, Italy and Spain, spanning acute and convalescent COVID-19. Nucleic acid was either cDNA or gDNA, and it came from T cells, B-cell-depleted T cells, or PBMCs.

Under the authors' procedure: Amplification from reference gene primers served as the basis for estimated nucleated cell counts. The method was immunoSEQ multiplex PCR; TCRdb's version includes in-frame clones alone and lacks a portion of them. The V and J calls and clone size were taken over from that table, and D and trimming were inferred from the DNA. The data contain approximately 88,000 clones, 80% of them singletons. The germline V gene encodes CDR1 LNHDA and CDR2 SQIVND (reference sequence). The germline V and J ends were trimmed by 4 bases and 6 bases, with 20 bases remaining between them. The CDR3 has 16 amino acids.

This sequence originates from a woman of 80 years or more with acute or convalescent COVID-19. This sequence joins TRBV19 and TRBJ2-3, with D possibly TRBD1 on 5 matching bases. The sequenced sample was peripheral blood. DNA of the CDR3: TGTGCCAGTAGTAGAGTCCACAAACAGGTGGGGGATACGCAGTATTTT. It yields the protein CASSRVHKQVGDTQYF.